Each of the 28 T cell receptor beta chains below was sequenced from the same sample in a study of T cell responses to AZD1222 COVID-19 vaccine. Here immunoSEQ multiplex PCR was the method, and the copy in TCRdb shows in-frame clones only, minus some. The sample shows 120,000 or so clones, approximately 80% of them seen only once. The input for sequencing was peripheral blood, taken 28 days after the second AZD1222 dose. Receptors originate from an adult who received the AZD1222 COVID-19 vaccine.

V is TRBV3-1 (or the pseudogene TRBV3-2) and J is TRBJ1-2; no definite D call. Trimming shortened V by 1 base and J by 1 base, and 13 bases separated the two germline ends. The CDR3 sequence is 16 residues long. Germline V lookup: CDR1 LGHDT, CDR2 YNNKEL (reference sequence). The CDR3 DNA follows: TGTGCCAGCAGCCAAGTGGCAGTAGGAGGTAACTATGGCTACACCTTC. It encodes CASSQVAVGGNYGYTF.

There are a few counts of this clone. The chain recombines TRBV2 with TRBJ1-1, with TRBD1 as a possible D gene (6 bases). Trimming left V 4 bases short and J 8 bases short, with 11 bases between. Germline-derived CDR1 and CDR2 are SNHLY and FYNNEI. CDR3 size: 12 residues. CDR3 nucleotide sequence: TGTGCCAGCAGTGCCGACAGGTCCGAAGCTTTCTTT. Translating it yields CASSADRSEAFF.

As for this clone: Other DNA sequences in the sample encode the same CDR3. The genes are TRBV18 and TRBJ2-1; D is possibly TRBD2 (5 bases). Germline loops: CDR1 KGHSH, CDR2 LQKENI. Trimming shortened V by 0 bases and J by 4 bases, and 7 bases separated the two germline ends. The CDR3 sequence is 14 residues long. CDR3 amino acids: CASSPPVAYNEQFF. The CDR3, as DNA: TGTGCCAGCTCACCACCGGTAGCGTACAATGAGCAGTTCTTC.

To note about this clone: The same CDR3 is also encoded by other DNA sequences in this sample. The chain couples TRBV7-2 to TRBJ1-1; D is undetermined. The length of the CDR3 is 14 residues. Trimming shortened V by 1 base and J by 1 base, and 7 bases separated the two germline ends. The V gene's germline CDR1 is SGHTA and CDR2 FQGNSA. The chain's CDR3 is CASSLVGGNTEAFF. In nucleotides, the CDR3 is TGTGCCAGCAGCTTAGTCGGAGGGAACACTGAAGCTTTCTTT.

This clone was seen a single time. This chain uses TRBV9 with TRBJ2-3; 7 bases are a match to TRBD2. The CDR3 is 17 residues long. The germline V gene encodes CDR1 SGDLS and CDR2 YYNGEE. V lost 0 bases, J lost 5 bases, and 12 bases stayed unmatched. Here the CDR3 reads CASSVERASGRGDTQYF. As DNA, the CDR3 is TGTGCCAGCAGCGTAGAAAGGGCTAGCGGAAGGGGAGATACGCAGTATTTT.

The chain uses TRBV28 and TRBJ1-4; no clear D. V was pared by 8 bases and J by 3 bases, with 19 bases between. The CDR3 sequence is 16 residues long. Germline CDR1 reads MDHEN; CDR2 reads SYDVKM. The chain's CDR3 is CASGSLTGPPNEKLFF. The CDR3 nucleotides read TGTGCCAGCGGATCACTGACGGGCCCGCCTAATGAAAAACTGTTTTTT. Full variable domain (rest looked up from reference TRBV28 and TRBJ1-4): DVKVTQSSRYLVKRTGEKVFLECVQDMDHENMFWYRQDPGLGLRLIYFSYDVKMKEKGDIPEGYSVSREKKERFSLILESASTNQTSMYLCASGSLTGPPNEKLFFGSGTQLSVL.

The CDR3 loop reads CASSLAQGTGAGGYTF. Here the CDR3 DNA reads TGTGCCAGCAGCTTAGCACAGGGTACCGGGGCGGGTGGCTACACCTTC. The J gene is TRBJ1-2, the V gene TRBV7-2; the D gene is possibly TRBD1 (6 bases). The CDR3 has 16 residues. Trimming took off 0 bases at V and 7 bases at J, with 18 bases between the two ends. Per germline, CDR1 SGHTA and CDR2 FQGNSA.

This chain links TRBV11-2 with TRBJ1-2; D uncertain. The V gene lost 1 base and the J gene lost 4 bases, with 10 bases spanning the gap. The CDR3 is made up of 14 amino acids. Germline-derived CDR1 and CDR2 are SGHAT and FQNNGV. The CDR3 loop is CASSLVPGAYGYTF. The CDR3 DNA reads as TGTGCCAGCAGCTTAGTCCCGGGTGCCTATGGCTACACCTTC. Complete variable domain (other parts from reference TRBV11-2 and TRBJ1-2): EAGVAQSPRYKIIEKRQSVAFWCNPISGHATLYWYQQILGQGPKLLIQFQNNGVVDDSQLPKDRFSAERLKGVDSTLKIQPAKLEDSAVYLCASSLVPGAYGYTFGSGTRLTVV.

The chain couples TRBV7-9 to TRBJ1-1, with a weak D call TRBD1 (6 bases). Per the germline V gene, CDR1 is SEHNR and CDR2 is FQNEAQ (reference sequence). This CDR3 region has 13 residues. Trimming removed 7 bases at V and 1 base at J, with 10 bases between. The CDR3 DNA follows: TGTGCCAGCACTCAGACAGGGAACACTGAAGCTTTCTTT. Its protein is CASTQTGNTEAFF.

J is TRBJ2-6 and V is TRBV2; TRBD1 is a possible D gene (5 bases). There are 15 residues in the CDR3. Per the germline V gene, CDR1 is SNHLY and CDR2 is FYNNEI. Trimming shortened V by 3 bases and J by 1 base, and 7 bases separated the two germline ends. The CDR3 nucleotides read TGTGCCAGCAGTGACACAGGATCTGGGGCCAACGTCCTGACTTTC. As protein: CASSDTGSGANVLTF.

The rearrangement joins TRBV27 to TRBJ1-2; perhaps TRBD1 as D (5 bases). Germline CDR1 reads MNHEY; CDR2 reads SMNVEV (reference sequence). V was pared by 4 bases and J by 4 bases, with 16 bases between. The CDR3 is made up of 15 amino acids. The CDR3 DNA sequence: TGTGCCAGCAGTTCGAAGGCCAGGGAAATCTATGGCTACACCTTC. Translating it yields CASSSKAREIYGYTF.

The rearrangement links TRBV7-2 to TRBJ1-1; maybe TRBD1 (6 bases). CDR3 length: 13 residues. Germline loops: CDR1 SGHTA, CDR2 FQGNSA. The V and J ends lost 3 bases and 10 bases respectively, with 15 bases between them. The CDR3 DNA reads as TGTGCCAGCAGCTTCCGTAGACAGGATTCAGCTTTCTTT. It translates to CASSFRRQDSAFF.

The chain uses TRBV5-6 and TRBJ1-6; maybe TRBD1 (5 bases). This CDR3 has 15 residues. In germline, CDR1 is SGHDT, CDR2 YYEEEE. The V end lost 4 bases, the J end lost 4 bases, and 12 bases lay between the germline ends. For the CDR3, the DNA is TGTGCCAGCAGCAGCCTAGGGGATTATAATTCACCCCTCCACTTT. It translates to CASSSLGDYNSPLHF.

In DNA form, the CDR3 reads TGTGCCAGCAGTTTATGGGACAGGGGGCTGGGAGGCTACACCTTC. Its translation is CASSLWDRGLGGYTF. This chain connects TRBV28 to TRBJ1-2, with TRBD1 matching over 11 bases. Trimming at V came to 0 bases and at J to 8 bases, leaving 5 bases not matched to a gene. The CDR3 consists of 15 residues. Looked up from germline, CDR1 is MDHEN and CDR2 is SYDVKM.

This clone has a handful of counts. A read error may account for a junction end that differs from germline. This CDR3 is also generated by other DNA sequences in the sample. This chain connects TRBV28 to TRBJ1-2; D is uncertain. CDR3 length: 11 amino acids. Germline assignment: CDR1 MDHEN and CDR2 SYDVKM. The DNA of the CDR3 is TGTGCCAGTAGTTTTAACTATGGCTACACCTTC. It codes for CASSFNYGYTF.

CDR3 in amino acids: CASSFFRGGEQYF. The DNA for the CDR3 is TGTGCCAGCAGCTTTTTCCGGGGCGGCGAGCAGTACTTC. This chain connects TRBV7-9 to TRBJ2-7; the D call may be TRBD1 or TRBD2 (5 bases each). With 3 bases removed from V and 6 bases from J, the gap between germline ends came to 12 bases. Germline V gene lookup returns CDR1 SEHNR and CDR2 FQNEAQ (reference sequence). This CDR3 has 13 amino acids. The whole variable domain, filled in from reference TRBV7-9 and TRBJ2-7, reads DTGVSQNPRHKITKRGQNVTFRCDPISEHNRLYWYRQTLGQGPEFLTYFQNEAQLEKSRLLSDRFSAERPKGSFSTLEIQRTEQGDSAMYLCASSFFRGGEQYFGPGTRLTVT.

Written as DNA, the CDR3 is TGTGCCAGCAGTTACTCGGGTTTAGGAAATCAGCCCCAGCATTTT. Protein product: CASSYSGLGNQPQHF. The chain combines TRBV6-6 with TRBJ1-5; unclear D gene. Looked up from germline, CDR1 is MNHNY and CDR2 is SVGAGI (reference sequence). There are 15 residues in the CDR3. The ends were cut back, 0 bases at V and 4 bases at J, with 10 bases in the middle.

This chain connects TRBV4-2 to TRBJ2-6, with D maybe TRBD1 (5 bases). CDR3 length equals 17 residues. Germline CDR1 LGHNA, CDR2 YNFKEQ. Between the trimmed V and J ends, which lost 4 bases and 0 bases, there was a span of 13 bases. The CDR3 bases are TGTGCCAGCAGCCTCCGACGGACACTCTCTGGGGCCAACGTCCTGACTTTC. Encoded protein: CASSLRRTLSGANVLTF.

The chain recombines TRBV7-8 with TRBJ2-7, with D perhaps TRBD1 (5 bases). This CDR3 is 14 amino acids long. Trimming shortened V by 5 bases and J by 5 bases, and 16 bases separated the two germline ends. CDR1 and CDR2 (germline): SGHVS, FQNEAQ. CDR3 DNA sequence: TGTGCCAGCAGCCCCTGGACAAAAAGGAACGAGCAGTACTTC. Amino acid sequence: CASSPWTKRNEQYF.

This clone was counted a few times. The rearrangement uses TRBV4-3 and TRBJ2-6, with D possibly called TRBD1 or TRBD2 (5 bases each). CDR1 and CDR2 from the germline V gene are LGHNA and YSLEER. This CDR3 is 20 amino acids long. V shed 2 bases and J shed 0 bases, with 20 bases lying between them. The CDR3 here is CASSQNPVVGESSGANVLTF. CDR3 sequence (DNA): TGCGCCAGCAGCCAAAATCCCGTGGTAGGGGAGAGCTCTGGGGCCAACGTCCTGACTTTC.

The chain joins TRBV4-3 to TRBJ1-1, with TRBD1 matching over 8 bases. The germline CDR1 and CDR2 sequences are LGHNA and YSLEER. This CDR3 is 16 amino acids long. The V gene end was trimmed by 3 bases and the J gene end by 1 base; junction bases not matched to a gene: 7. The CDR3 nucleotides read TGCGCCAGCAGCCATGATGCAGGGGGCCCGAACACTGAAGCTTTCTTT. Protein sequence: CASSHDAGGPNTEAFF.

The chain couples TRBV3-1 (or the pseudogene TRBV3-2) to TRBJ1-3; 7 bases are a match to TRBD1. CDR3 size: 14 residues. V gave up 4 bases and J gave up 7 bases; unmatched junction bases: 7. Germline CDR1 is LGHDT and CDR2 is YNNKEL (reference sequence). The CDR3 reads CASSPMIQGNTIYF. The CDR3, as DNA: TGTGCCAGCAGCCCAATGATACAGGGGAACACCATATATTTT.

The gene calls are TRBV11-2 and TRBJ2-2; D is ambiguous. Germline lookup yields CDR1 SGHAT and CDR2 FQNNGV. Trimming removed 0 bases from V and 5 bases from J, with 19 bases in between. The CDR3 spans 18 residues. CDR3 bases: TGTGCCAGCAGCTTAGACAGCTTCGATATCATTAAAACCGGGGAGCTGTTTTTT. It specifies CASSLDSFDIIKTGELFF.

The rearrangement links TRBV18 to TRBJ1-1, with a tentative D call TRBD1 (6 bases). CDR1 and CDR2 from the germline V gene are KGHSH and LQKENI. V lost 4 bases to trimming and J lost 1 base, with 13 bases between them. The CDR3 contains 15 residues. CDR3 coding DNA: TGTGCCAGCTCACTATTGGACAGCCAGAACACTGAAGCTTTCTTT. Its protein product is CASSLLDSQNTEAFF.

The chain combines TRBV7-6 with TRBJ2-1; the D gene is possibly TRBD2 (7 bases). The germline CDR1 and CDR2 sequences are SGHVS and FNYEAQ. This CDR3 is built from 17 residues. Between the trimmed V and J ends, which lost 1 base and 1 base, there was a span of 14 bases. The CDR3 nucleotides read TGTGCCAGCAGCTTAGTATTGGGGGGGCAATCCTACAATGAGCAGTTCTTC. Translating gives CASSLVLGGQSYNEQFF.

The rearrangement uses TRBV5-1 and TRBJ2-7, with D perhaps matching TRBD2 (5 bases). The CDR3 has 13 residues. The germline V and J ends were trimmed by 7 bases and 2 bases, with 13 bases remaining between them. CDR1 and CDR2 (germline): SGHRS, YFSETQ. CDR3 residues: CASRRQEAYEQYF. The CDR3 DNA follows: TGCGCCAGCCGGAGGCAGGAGGCCTACGAGCAGTACTTC.

This chain joins TRBV10-3 and TRBJ2-5, with TRBD2 identical over 8 bases. CDR1 is ENHRY and CDR2 is SYGVKD in the germline V gene. This CDR3 has 15 amino acids. The V and J ends lost 3 bases and 4 bases, in that order; junction bases with no gene match: 7. The CDR3 nucleotides read TGTGCCATCAGTGAAGGACTAGCAATTGGAGAGACCCAGTACTTC. This translates into CAISEGLAIGETQYF.

The chain carries TRBV3-1 (or the pseudogene TRBV3-2) and TRBJ1-2, with D unclear. V was clipped by 0 bases and J by 4 bases, with 12 bases between them. This CDR3 region has 15 residues. Germline-derived CDR1 and CDR2 are LGHDT and YNNKEL (reference sequence). The CDR3 sequence: CASSQDLGIPYGYTF. The CDR3 DNA is TGTGCCAGCAGCCAAGATCTAGGCATACCCTATGGCTACACCTTC.